This TCR beta chain was captured by sequencing in a study of cytomegalovirus exposure and HLA in healthy donors. Amplification used 60 Vbeta primers and 13 Jbeta primers. Libraries were prepared by immunoSEQ multiplex PCR; TCRdb keeps only in-frame clonotypes and omits some of them. The sample contains roughly 130,000 clones, approximately 85% of which appear only once. Germline CDR1 and CDR2: SNHLY and FYNNEI. The CDR3 has 17 amino acids. Study results and limitations: Later on, a genetic analysis was performed. It linked a missense variant in DCLRE1C with V- and J-gene trimming of TCR beta. An observed cluster of highly shared sequence variants was recorded as a likely sequencing artifact.

As concerns this clone: Its cognate antigen is unknown. The junction and the germline gene differ at one end; a read error may be behind it.

The TCR sequence derives from a boy aged 5-17 years in good health and CMV-seronegative. Sequences were obtained from PBMCs. The V and J genes are TRBV2 and TRBJ1-6; TRBD1 matches at 9 bases. The CDR3 sequence is CASSGDRASSYNSPPHF. DNA for the CDR3: TGTGCCAGCAGTGGGGACAGGGCTAGCTCCTATAATTCACCCCCCCACTTT.